The sequence of this T cell receptor (beta chain) was determined in a study of PD-1 blockade in classical Hodgkin lymphoma. Note on this clone: Its target is not known.

Time point defined: newly diagnosed, previously untreated cHL patient sample. Thawed PBMCs yielded CD4+ T cells through magnetic negative selection. As a comparison, the study used PBMCs from newly diagnosed, untreated classical Hodgkin lymphoma. TCRdb's copy holds only in-frame clones and misses some; the assay was immunoSEQ multiplex PCR. The table shows nearly 35,000 clones, with around nine tenths occurring only once. Study findings and constraints: Prior therapy or disease activity may underlie the repertoire differences, whose causes remain undefined. Relative to healthy donors, newly diagnosed patients reportedly had lower baseline TCR diversity, which was reported as lower still in relapsed/refractory patients.

There are 15 residues in the CDR3. Deletions cut 1 base from V and 4 bases from J, with 13 bases between. CDR1 is SNHLY and CDR2 is FYNNEI in the germline V gene. Sequencing was performed on CD4+ T cells from blood. The TCR comes from a human donor with classical Hodgkin lymphoma. The rearrangement joins TRBV2 to TRBJ1-2; D uncertain. In nucleotides, the CDR3 is TGTGCCAGCAGTGAAGTCTTATGGCAGGTCTATGGCTACACCTTC. Translating it yields CASSEVLWQVYGYTF. Full variable domain (remainder filled in from reference TRBV2 and TRBJ1-2): EPEVTQTPSHQVTQMGQEVILRCVPISNHLYFYWYRQILGQKVEFLVSFYNNEISEKSEIFDDQFSVERPDGSNFTLKIRSTKLEDSAMYFCASSEVLWQVYGYTFGSGTRLTVV.